This T cell receptor beta chain was sequenced during a study of blood T cell repertoires in COVID-19. Looking at the study overall: COVID-19 samples from acute and convalescent phases originated in the United States, Italy and Spain. T cells, B-cell-depleted T cells, or PBMCs provided the cDNA or gDNA that served as material.

Per the study methods: Amplification with reference gene primers provided the estimates of nucleated cell counts. Libraries were prepared by immunoSEQ multiplex PCR; TCRdb keeps only in-frame clonotypes and omits some of them. V and J calls and clone size come straight from that table; D and trimming were deduced from the DNA. In the table there are around 140,000 clones, 86% of which are singletons. CDR1 and CDR2 from the germline V gene are SGHVS and FNYEAQ. The CDR3 loop spans 18 amino acids. The ends were cut back, 5 bases at V and 10 bases at J, with 29 bases in the middle. The genes are TRBV7-6 and TRBJ2-2; the D gene is possibly TRBD1 (6 bases). The specimen sequenced was peripheral blood. This clonotype was obtained from a woman aged 55-69 years with acute or convalescent COVID-19. The CDR3 spells CASSPFDPPALGGEELFF. DNA of the CDR3: TGTGCCAGCAGCCCTTTTGACCCCCCGGCGTTAGGGGGAGAGGAGCTGTTTTTT.